This TCR beta chain was recovered during a study of blood T cells in healthy people across ages. Each donor was a healthy Caucasian individual from Russia, aged roughly 6 to 95. A minimum of 6 million PBMCs was isolated per sample. A sample-barcoded 5' primer and a J-beta primer mix were used in a second PCR of roughly 7 to 12 cycles. MiXCR, run by TCRdb on the 5' RACE reads, gives a single entry per CDR3 protein. The repertoire holds 600,000 to 800,000 distinct CDR3 sequences, with 45% to 60% as singletons. The sequenced sample consisted of blood. The receptor was derived from a woman of 80 years or more in good health.

The CDR3 here is CASSSRQGQNIQYF. In DNA form, the CDR3 reads TGTGCCAGCAGCTCAAGACAGGGTCAAAACATTCAGTACTTC. The chain links TRBV11-2 to TRBJ2-4; TRBD1 aligns across 7 bases. There are 14 residues in the CDR3. Germline V gene sequence: CDR1 SGHAT, CDR2 FQNNGV. The V gene end was trimmed by 4 bases and the J gene end by 5 bases; junction bases not matched to a gene: 5.